A selection of T cell receptor beta chains follows, all from one sample in a study of technical replicates of blood from a few donors. Produced via immunoSEQ multiplex PCR; TCRdb's table is partial and in-frame only. The repertoire includes 75,000 to 90,000 clones, 95% to 97% of them detected once, and about 0.3% sits in the top ten. Material: T cells isolated from PBMCs. The receptors here all came from a human donor in good health. Both conserved end residues are part of each CDR3. Fields, in order: D gene, V gene, J gene, clone size, CDR3 DNA, CDR3 protein. D genes are given only for firm matches. The listing skips clone size in some rows; elsewhere it reads once, few, many or a size class.

TRBD1	TRBV5-6	TRBJ1-1	NA	TGTGCCAGCAGCGGGGACAGGGGTGATGAAGCTTTCTTT	CASSGDRGDEAFF
NA	TRBV5-4	TRBJ2-5	NA	TGTGCCAGCAGCTTGGCTCTCCAAGAGACCCAGTACTTC	CASSLALQETQYF
NA	TRBV27	TRBJ2-1	NA	TGTGCCAGCAGTACGTTTTTGAGGGAGCAGTTCTTC	CASSTFLREQFF
NA	TRBV10-3	TRBJ2-2	NA	TGTGCCACCATTCCAGGAACGAACACCGGGGAGCTGTTTTTT	CATIPGTNTGELFF
NA	TRBV18	TRBJ1-1	NA	TGTGCCAGCTCACCGGGCGGGGTTTACACTGAAGCTTTCTTT	CASSPGGVYTEAFF
NA	TRBV7-2	TRBJ2-2	NA	TGTGCCAGCAGCTTAGTCGGGAGAGGTGGCACCGGGGAGCTGTTTTTT	CASSLVGRGGTGELFF
TRBD1	TRBV6-5	TRBJ2-7	NA	TGTGCCAGCAGACCGGGACAGTCGCGCTGGGACGAGCAGTACTTC	CASRPGQSRWDEQYF
TRBD1	TRBV29-1	TRBJ1-2	NA	TGCAGCGTTGACAGGGGGCTCGGCTACACCTTC	CSVDRGLGYTF
TRBD2	TRBV5-4	TRBJ2-5	NA	TGTGCCAGCAGTTCGTTAGCGGGAGGGCCAGGAGAGACCCAGTACTTC	CASSSLAGGPGETQYF
NA	TRBV7-8	TRBJ1-1	NA	TGTGCCGCAGCGGTGGCAGGCTCCTTAAACACTGAAGCTTTCTTT	CAAAVAGSLNTEAFF
NA	TRBV28	TRBJ2-3	NA	TGTGCCAGCAGTCCCAGATACCCAGATACGCAGTATTTT	CASSPRYPDTQYF
NA	TRBV29-1	TRBJ1-2	NA	TGCAGCGTTGAACAGGGGAACTATGGCTACACCTTC	CSVEQGNYGYTF
NA	TRBV7-8	TRBJ2-7	once	TGTGCCAGCAGCTTAACAGGATGGAGAAGTAACGAGCAGTACTTC	CASSLTGWRSNEQYF
TRBD2	TRBV5-1	TRBJ2-1	NA	TGCGCCAGCAGCTTTACACTAGCGGGAGGCAATGAGCAGTTCTTC	CASSFTLAGGNEQFF
NA	TRBV7-6	TRBJ2-4	NA	TGTGCCAGCAGCTTAGACCAGGGGGCCAAAAACATTCAGTACTTC	CASSLDQGAKNIQYF
TRBD2	TRBV11-2	TRBJ2-5	once	TGTGCCAGTGGACTAGCGGGAGGAGAGACCCAGTACTTC	CASGLAGGETQYF
NA	TRBV6-6	TRBJ2-3	NA	TGTGCCAGCAGTTACTCGATTCGGGCAGATACGCAGTATTTT	CASSYSIRADTQYF
NA	TRBV5-1	TRBJ2-1	NA	TGCGCCAGCAGCTTAGGAACTCAGGAAACGAGAGAGCAGTTCTTC	CASSLGTQETREQFF
TRBD1	TRBV19	TRBJ1-5	NA	TGTGCCAGTAGTACGCGGGACAGCTACAATCAGCCCCAGCATTTT	CASSTRDSYNQPQHF
NA	TRBV7-8	TRBJ1-5	once	TGTGCCAGCAGTAGCCGGGATAGCAATCAGCCCCAGCATTTT	CASSSRDSNQPQHF
NA	TRBV5-1	TRBJ1-2	NA	TGCGCCAGCAGCTCAACGGCACAGGGTTTGTATGGCTACACCTTC	CASSSTAQGLYGYTF
TRBD2	TRBV7-3	TRBJ2-7	NA	TGTGCCAGCAGCCTGGGTGCGGGGGCCTACGAGCAGTACTTC	CASSLGAGAYEQYF
TRBD2	TRBV7-2	TRBJ2-1	NA	TGTGCCAGCAGCTCTAGCGGGAGAATACAGTTCTTC	CASSSSGRIQFF
TRBD2	TRBV28	TRBJ2-7	NA	TGTGCCAGCAGTTCAGTAAGGACTAGCGGCTACGAGCAGTACTTC	CASSSVRTSGYEQYF
TRBD2	TRBV6-4	TRBJ2-1	NA	TGTGCCAGCAGTGACTCTAGCGGGTCCTACAATGAGCAGTTCTTC	CASSDSSGSYNEQFF
TRBD1	TRBV5-1	TRBJ2-7	NA	TGCGCCAGCAGCACCCGGACAGGGGACGAGCAGTACTTC	CASSTRTGDEQYF
TRBD2	TRBV10-1	TRBJ2-2	NA	TGCGCCAGCAGTGAGTGGACTAGAAACACCGGGGAGCTGTTTTTT	CASSEWTRNTGELFF
NA	TRBV30	TRBJ2-7	NA	TGTGCCTGGGGAAGGGGGACTACCTACGAGCAGTACTTC	CAWGRGTTYEQYF
TRBD1	TRBV7-9	TRBJ1-1	NA	TGTGCCAGCAGCTTAAGACCGGGACAGGGTCGGAGGACTGAAGCTTTCTTT	CASSLRPGQGRRTEAFF
TRBD2	TRBV15	TRBJ2-5	NA	TGTGCCACTGGACTAGCGGGAATGGCAGAGACCCAGTACTTC	CATGLAGMAETQYF
TRBD1	TRBV19	TRBJ1-1	NA	TGTGCCAGTAGTCAGACAGGGGGCGCGTGGGCTGAAGCTTTCTTT	CASSQTGGAWAEAFF
NA	TRBV5-4	TRBJ2-7	NA	TGTGCCAGCAGCTCCCCGGCGGGCGACGAGCAGTACTTC	CASSSPAGDEQYF
NA	TRBV11-3	TRBJ2-4	NA	TGTGCCAGCAGCCACTTAGTCGGTCCAGGGCGCCAAGGGAACATTCAGTACTTC	CASSHLVGPGRQGNIQYF
NA	TRBV5-1	TRBJ2-1	NA	TGCGCCAGCAGCTTAATCAGGACTTCTTACAATGAGCAGTTCTTC	CASSLIRTSYNEQFF
NA	TRBV2	TRBJ2-5	NA	TGTGCCAGCAGCTCTATAATAGAGACCCAGTACTTC	CASSSIIETQYF
TRBD1	TRBV30	TRBJ2-2	NA	TGTGCCTGGGGGCACAGGGGACGTCGGGACACCGGGGAGCTGTTTTTT	CAWGHRGRRDTGELFF
TRBD2	TRBV25-1	TRBJ2-7	NA	TGTGCCAGCAGTGAATTGACTAGCGGGAGTCCCGAGCAGTACTTC	CASSELTSGSPEQYF
TRBD2	TRBV29-1	TRBJ2-7	NA	TGCAGCGTTGCCGGACTAGCTGGGAGATTCGGCTACGAGCAGTACTTC	CSVAGLAGRFGYEQYF
NA	TRBV5-1	TRBJ1-4	NA	TGCGCCAGCAGCCCGTACCAGGGTGAAAAACTGTTTTTT	CASSPYQGEKLFF
NA	TRBV19	TRBJ2-2	NA	TGTGCCAGTAGTATCCAGAACACCGGGGAGCTGTTTTTT	CASSIQNTGELFF
TRBD1	TRBV9	TRBJ1-5	NA	TGTGCCAGCAGCGTGGGGACAGGCGATCAGCCCCAGCATTTT	CASSVGTGDQPQHF
NA	TRBV10-3	TRBJ2-1	NA	TGTGCCATCAGTACCGGGAACCCCAGCTCCTACAATGAGCAGTTCTTC	CAISTGNPSSYNEQFF
TRBD1	TRBV28	TRBJ2-7	once	TGTGCCAGCAGTTCCTCCGACAGGGACGCCTACGAGCAGTACTTC	CASSSSDRDAYEQYF
TRBD2	TRBV19	TRBJ2-5	NA	TGTGCCAGTAGTATTGCCGCCGGGAGGGAGACCCAGTACTTC	CASSIAAGRETQYF
TRBD2	TRBV7-3	TRBJ2-1	once	TGTGCCAGCAGCTCGTCTAGCGGGCTTAATGAGCAGTTCTTC	CASSSSSGLNEQFF
TRBD2	TRBV27	TRBJ2-2	NA	TGTGCCAGCAGGGACGGGACTAGCAACACCGGGGAGCTGTTTTTT	CASRDGTSNTGELFF
TRBD2	TRBV2	TRBJ2-2	NA	TGTGCCAGCTGCGGGGGGGCGAGCACCGGGGAGCTGTTTTTT	CASCGGASTGELFF
NA	TRBV21-1	TRBJ2-7	NA	TGTGCCAGCAGCAAATATAGGGGGGACAGGGTGGGCTACGAGCAGTACTTC	CASSKYRGDRVGYEQYF